This T cell receptor beta chain was observed in a study of cytomegalovirus exposure and HLA in healthy donors. PCR was performed using 60 Vbeta and 13 Jbeta primers. Sequenced by immunoSEQ multiplex PCR; TCRdb stores in-frame clones only, minus some. The table has fewer than 200,000 clones, roughly 73% seen once; the top ten hold 1.8%. Germline CDR1 reads SGDLS; CDR2 reads YYNGEE. J lost 4 bases, V lost 4 bases, and 6 bases had no gene match. The CDR3 length is 15 residues. The chain links TRBV9 to TRBJ2-2; TRBD1 matches 8 bases. The sequence came from a woman aged 25 to 39 in good health and CMV-seronegative. Source material: PBMCs. The CDR3 region is CASSFGTGPTGELFF. The CDR3 DNA reads TGTGCCAGCAGCTTTGGGACAGGCCCCACCGGGGAGCTGTTTTTT.